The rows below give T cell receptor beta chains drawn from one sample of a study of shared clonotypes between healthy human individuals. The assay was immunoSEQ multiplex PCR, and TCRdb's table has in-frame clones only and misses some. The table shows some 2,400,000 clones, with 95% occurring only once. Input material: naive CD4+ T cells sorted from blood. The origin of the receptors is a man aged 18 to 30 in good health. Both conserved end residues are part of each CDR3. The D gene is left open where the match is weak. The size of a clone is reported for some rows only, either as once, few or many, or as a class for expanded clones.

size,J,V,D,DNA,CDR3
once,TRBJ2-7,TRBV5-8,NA,TGTGCCAGCAGCTTGGTTCGTAGGACATCTACGGGGTACGAGCAGTACTTC,CASSLVRRTSTGYEQYF
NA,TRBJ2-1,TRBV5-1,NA,TGCGCCAGCAGCTTGTCGCTATGGGCCAATGAGCAGTTCTTC,CASSLSLWANEQFF
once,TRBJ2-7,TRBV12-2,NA,TGTGCAAGTCGCTTCCTAGACAGGGGGCTCTACGAGCAGTACTTC,CASRFLDRGLYEQYF
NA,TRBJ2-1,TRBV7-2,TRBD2,TGTGCCAGCAGCCGAGTTGGGACTAGCGGACACTACAATGAGCAGTTCTTC,CASSRVGTSGHYNEQFF
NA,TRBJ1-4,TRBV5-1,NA,TGCGCCAGCAGCTCCGGGACCTCTAATGAAAAACTGTTTTTT,CASSSGTSNEKLFF
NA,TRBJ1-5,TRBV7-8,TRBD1,TGTGCCAGCAGCCTCCGACCGACAGGGGGGTATGTGAGCAATCAGCCCCAGCATTTT,CASSLRPTGGYVSNQPQHF
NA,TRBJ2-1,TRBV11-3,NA,TGTGCCAGCAGCTTAATCGGGGGCAATGAGCAGTTCTTC,CASSLIGGNEQFF
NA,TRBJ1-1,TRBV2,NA,TGTGCCAGCAGCGGACATCCCAACACTGAAGCTTTCTTT,CASSGHPNTEAFF
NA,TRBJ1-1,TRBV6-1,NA,TGTGCCAGCAGCCTACAGGGGAACACTGAAGCTTTCTTT,CASSLQGNTEAFF
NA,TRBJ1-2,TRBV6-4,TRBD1,TGTGCCAGCAGTGAGCAGGGGGCAGGCGTTGGCTACACCTTC,CASSEQGAGVGYTF
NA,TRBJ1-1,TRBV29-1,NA,TGCAGCGTTGAGGGAGAAGGGACTGAAGCTTTCTTT,CSVEGEGTEAFF
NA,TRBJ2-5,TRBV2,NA,TGTGCCAGCACAAGGAGTCACCAAGAGACCCAGTACTTC,CASTRSHQETQYF
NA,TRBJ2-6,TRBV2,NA,TGTGCCAGCGGGGAAGCATTGGTTGGGGCCAACGTCCTGACTTTC,CASGEALVGANVLTF
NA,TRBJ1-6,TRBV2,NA,TGTGCCAGCAGGGAGCAAAGTCTTAATTCACCCCTCCACTTT,CASREQSLNSPLHF
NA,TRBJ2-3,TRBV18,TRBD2,TGTGCCAGCTCACCCGCTGGGACTAGCGGGGCGGATACGCAGTATTTT,CASSPAGTSGADTQYF
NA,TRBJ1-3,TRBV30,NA,TGTGCCTGGAGTACAGGAGTCGGAAACACCATATATTTT,CAWSTGVGNTIYF
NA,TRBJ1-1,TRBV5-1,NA,TGCGCCAGCAGCATAGGGACGGTGAACACTGAAGCTTTCTTT,CASSIGTVNTEAFF
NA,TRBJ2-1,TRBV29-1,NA,TGCAGCGTCGCAGCCACAGGGAAGGCCTCGTTTAATGAGCAGTTCTTC,CSVAATGKASFNEQFF
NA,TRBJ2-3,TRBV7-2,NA,TGTGCCAGCAGCCACACCGACAGATACAGCACAGATACGCAGTATTTT,CASSHTDRYSTDTQYF
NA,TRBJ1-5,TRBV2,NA,TGTGCCAGCAGTGCCCAGGGTCAGCCCCAGCATTTT,CASSAQGQPQHF
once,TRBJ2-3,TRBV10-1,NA,TGCGCCAGCAGTGGCGGATTGCCATCGAATACGCAGTATTTT,CASSGGLPSNTQYF
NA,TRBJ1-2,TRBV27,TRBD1,TGTGCCAGCAGTTCCTCAATGACAGGGGTCAGCTACACCTTC,CASSSSMTGVSYTF
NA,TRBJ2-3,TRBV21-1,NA,TGTGCCAGCAGCACAGGGAGCACAGATACGCAGTATTTT,CASSTGSTDTQYF
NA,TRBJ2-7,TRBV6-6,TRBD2,TGTGCCAGCAGTTACGAGCGGGAGGCCACCTTC,CASSYEREATF
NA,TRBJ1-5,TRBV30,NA,TGTGCCTGGAGTACCCCAAATGTCGGCAATCAGCCCCAGCATTTT,CAWSTPNVGNQPQHF
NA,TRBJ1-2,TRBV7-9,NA,TGTGCCAGCAGCTCGGCGACAGGCGACTATGGCTACACCTTC,CASSSATGDYGYTF
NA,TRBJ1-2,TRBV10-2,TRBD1,TGCGCCAGCAGTGTAATCGGGACAGACCCCCCTTATGGCTACACCTTC,CASSVIGTDPPYGYTF
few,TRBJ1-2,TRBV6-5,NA,TGTGCCAGCAGTTACTCGACACAGCGTCGAGGCTACACCTTC,CASSYSTQRRGYTF
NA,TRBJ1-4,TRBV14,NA,TGTGCCAGCAGCCAACTTGGGTGGGAAAAACTGTTTTTT,CASSQLGWEKLFF
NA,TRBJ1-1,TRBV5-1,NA,TGCGCCAGCAGCTTCACTATGAACACTGAAGCTTTCTTT,CASSFTMNTEAFF
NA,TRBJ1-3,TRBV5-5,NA,TGTGCCAGCAGCTTGGCCGGCGTTCGCTCTGGAAACACCATATATTTT,CASSLAGVRSGNTIYF
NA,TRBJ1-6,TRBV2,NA,TGTGCCAGCAGTGTTACGGAGAGGGATTCACCCCTCCACTTT,CASSVTERDSPLHF
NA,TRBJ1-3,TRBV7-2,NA,TGTGCCAGCAGCTCCGGGCCGAACTCTGGAAACACCATATATTTT,CASSSGPNSGNTIYF
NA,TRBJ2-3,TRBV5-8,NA,TGTGCCAGCAGCTTCGGACAGCAAGTCACAGATACGCAGTATTTT,CASSFGQQVTDTQYF
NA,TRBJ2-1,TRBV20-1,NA,TGCAGTCAGGGCCGGTACAATGAGCAGTTCTTC,CSQGRYNEQFF
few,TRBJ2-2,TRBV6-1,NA,TGTGCCAGCAGCCCGGTGAACACCGGGGAGCTGTTTTTT,CASSPVNTGELFF
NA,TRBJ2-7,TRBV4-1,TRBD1,TGCGCCAGCAGCCGGAACTCATTTTCCGGGACAGCTACCTACGAGCAGTACTTC,CASSRNSFSGTATYEQYF
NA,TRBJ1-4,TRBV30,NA,TGTGCCTGGACCGAGGGACTGCCTAAGATGTTTTTT,CAWTEGLPKMFF
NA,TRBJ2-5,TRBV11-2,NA,TGTGCCAGCAGCTTTTTCGAGACCCAGTACTTC,CASSFFETQYF
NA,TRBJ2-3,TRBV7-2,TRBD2,TGTGCCAGCAGCTTAGCCGGCGGGGGGCCAGATACGCAGTATTTT,CASSLAGGGPDTQYF